The 15 T cell receptor beta chains below were found in one sample sequenced in a study of cytomegalovirus exposure and HLA in healthy donors (dated by TCRdb to about 2017). The protocol used for the library was the immunoSEQ multiplex PCR assay. The multiplex PCR relied on a mix of 60 forward primers for TCR Vbeta segments and 13 reverse primers for TCR Jbeta segments. Not all clones reach the TCRdb copy of this immuneACCESS table, which keeps in-frame sequences only. Checked studies attribute under half of the gap to unresolved V genes and leave the rest unexplained. The sample profile shows roughly 110,000 clones; roughly 72% of them were found once. Around 7.8% of the sample comes from the top ten. Material for sequencing was PBMCs. These TCRs come from a young man in good health and CMV-seronegative.

This rearrangement joins TRBV7-7 to TRBJ2-2, with D maybe TRBD2 (5 bases). The CDR3 is made up of 16 amino acids. V dropped 2 bases and J dropped 4 bases, with 14 bases sitting between them. CDR1 is SSHAT and CDR2 is FNYEAQ in the germline V gene (reference sequence). CDR3 nucleotides: TGTGCCAGCAGCTTAATTGGGTCGGGGTTCACCGGGGAGCTGTTTTTT. Amino acids: CASSLIGSGFTGELFF.

The J gene is TRBJ2-1, the V gene TRBV27, with 9 nucleotides matching TRBD2. Germline-derived CDR1 and CDR2 are MNHEY and SMNVEV (reference sequence). This CDR3 comprises 17 residues. With V trimmed by 6 bases and J by 0 bases, 9 bases remained unmatched. The DNA for the CDR3 is TGTGCCAGCAGGGGAGACGGGACTAGCTTCTCCTACAATGAGCAGTTCTTC. It specifies CASRGDGTSFSYNEQFF.

This rearrangement joins TRBV4-1 to TRBJ2-5; weak D call: TRBD1 (5 bases). The germline V and J ends were trimmed by 5 bases and 4 bases, with 14 bases remaining between them. CDR3 size: 14 residues. Germline values: CDR1 MGHRA, CDR2 YSYEKL. The CDR3 DNA sequence: TGCGCCAGCAGCTCCCTGACAGTCCCAGAGACCCAGTACTTC. Translating it yields CASSSLTVPETQYF.

This clone was observed a handful of times. The chain links TRBV9 to TRBJ2-1; 14 bases line up with TRBD2. CDR3 size: 18 residues. Trimming removed 0 bases from V and 5 bases from J; junction bases left unmatched: 7. CDR1 SGDLS and CDR2 YYNGEE come from the germline V gene. CDR3 in amino acids: CASSVGLAGGPIDNEQFF. The CDR3 DNA reads TGTGCCAGCAGCGTAGGACTAGCGGGAGGGCCGATCGACAATGAGCAGTTCTTC.

The chain combines TRBV10-3 with TRBJ2-1, with 9 bases that match TRBD2. Germline V gene lookup returns CDR1 ENHRY and CDR2 SYGVKD. This CDR3 comprises 18 residues. Trimming cost V 2 bases and J 6 bases; bases outside gene matches: 14. The CDR3 reads CAISETIAGAGRGNEQFF. The CDR3 coding sequence is TGTGCCATCAGTGAGACCATAGCGGGAGCTGGGCGGGGCAATGAGCAGTTCTTC.

The V gene is TRBV19, the J gene TRBJ2-7; 9 positions agree with TRBD1. The CDR3 covers 16 residues. CDR1 is LNHDA and CDR2 is SQIVND in the germline V gene (reference sequence). With V trimmed by 3 bases and J by 5 bases, 11 bases remained unmatched. CDR3 DNA: TGTGCCAGTAGTATGAGAAGCCGGGACAGGGCCCACGAGCAGTACTTC. It codes for CASSMRSRDRAHEQYF.

The chain recombines TRBV5-1 with TRBJ2-1; 10 nucleotides match TRBD2. V was pared by 4 bases and J by 0 bases, with 4 bases of the junction left unmatched. The CDR3 spans 16 residues. Germline loops: CDR1 SGHRS, CDR2 YFSETQ. The CDR3 DNA reads TGCGCCAGCAGCCAGCTAGCGGGGGTCTCCTACAATGAGCAGTTCTTC. Protein: CASSQLAGVSYNEQFF.

This clone is a singleton in its sample. The V and J genes are TRBV9 and TRBJ2-7, with no clear D. The CDR3 loop spans 15 amino acids. V lost 0 bases and J 5 bases, leaving 15 bases between the germline ends. The germline gives CDR1 SGDLS, CDR2 YYNGEE. CDR3 sequence reads: CASSVATGLGDEQYF. The CDR3 DNA sequence: TGTGCCAGCAGCGTAGCTACCGGGTTAGGAGACGAGCAGTACTTC.

J is TRBJ2-2 and V is TRBV28, with 7 nucleotides matching TRBD1. The CDR3 has 16 residues. The germline CDR1 and CDR2 sequences are MDHEN and SYDVKM. V gave up 7 bases and J gave up 3 bases; unmatched junction bases: 11. The CDR3 sequence: CASNSPTGTYTGELFF. Written as DNA, the CDR3 is TGTGCCAGCAACTCCCCGACAGGGACGTACACCGGGGAGCTGTTTTTT.

This chain links TRBV10-3 with TRBJ2-5; unclear D gene. Germline V gene sequence: CDR1 ENHRY, CDR2 SYGVKD. The CDR3 contains 13 residues. V was cut by 7 bases and J by 0 bases, with 9 bases left in between. The DNA of the CDR3 is TGTGCCATCAATCGCAGGAACCAAGAGACCCAGTACTTC. It codes for CAINRRNQETQYF.

The chain has TRBV19 and TRBJ1-2; 7 bases match TRBD1. Trimming removed 5 bases from V and 4 bases from J; junction bases left unmatched: 7. The length of the CDR3 is 14 residues. From germline, CDR1 is LNHDA and CDR2 SQIVND (reference sequence). The CDR3 here is CASSRRDSTYGYTF. As DNA, the CDR3 is TGTGCCAGTAGTCGGCGGGACAGCACCTATGGCTACACCTTC. The full variable domain, with the rest looked up from reference TRBV19 and TRBJ1-2, is DGGITQSPKYLFRKEGQNVTLSCEQNLNHDAMYWYRQDPGQGLRLIYYSQIVNDFQKGDIAEGYSVSREKKESFPLTVTSAQKNPTAFYLCASSRRDSTYGYTFGSGTRLTVV.

The chain is built from TRBV6-5 and TRBJ2-2; D is perhaps TRBD2 (6 bases). Per the germline V gene, CDR1 is MNHEY and CDR2 is SVGAGI. There are 14 residues in the CDR3. The V end was cut by 5 bases, the J end by 5 bases, with 12 bases between. CDR3 loop: CASSGTGMTGELFF. The CDR3 coding sequence is TGTGCCAGCAGTGGGACTGGGATGACCGGGGAGCTGTTTTTT.

J is TRBJ1-6 and V is TRBV30; 7 bases match TRBD1. Germline-derived CDR1 and CDR2 are GTSNPN and SVGIG (reference sequence). The V gene end was trimmed by 1 base and the J gene end by 5 bases; junction bases not matched to a gene: 2. This CDR3 region has 14 residues. The CDR3 reads CAWSGQGNNSPLHF. CDR3 coding DNA: TGTGCCTGGAGTGGACAGGGAAATAATTCACCCCTCCACTTT.

CDR3 sequence (DNA): TGTGCCAGCAGCTTAAGTCTCTACAATGAGCAGTTCTTC. Amino acids: CASSLSLYNEQFF. V gene TRBV7-3 combines with J gene TRBJ2-1; D not certain. With 1 base removed from V and 3 bases from J, the gap between germline ends came to 4 bases. Germline V gene lookup returns CDR1 SGHTA and CDR2 FQGTGA. The CDR3 totals 13 residues.

The gene calls are TRBV27 and TRBJ1-4; possible D gene TRBD1, 5 bases. Trimming took off 6 bases at V and 8 bases at J, with 16 bases between the two ends. The germline V gene has CDR1 MNHEY and CDR2 SMNVEV (reference sequence). The CDR3 spans 14 residues. CDR3 sequence (DNA): TGTGCCAGCAGGCGAAGGGACTTGGGGGAAAAACTGTTTTTT. Amino acid sequence: CASRRRDLGEKLFF.